Following are 32 T cell receptor beta chains from one sample sequenced in a study of blood T cell repertoires in COVID-19. TCRdb's table, derived via immunoSEQ multiplex PCR, lists solely in-frame clones and lacks some. The repertoire has 140,000 to 150,000 clones, approximately 86% of them found once; the top ten carry roughly 1%. The sequenced sample was peripheral blood. The receptors were sampled from a woman in her forties or fifties with acute or convalescent COVID-19.

This clone has a single count. This chain connects TRBV25-1 to TRBJ2-7; the match to TRBD1 covers 9 bases. The germline CDR1 and CDR2 sequences are MGHDK and SYGVNS. CDR3 length: 16 residues. J was trimmed by 6 bases and V by 6 bases; bases with no gene match: 15. The CDR3 loop is CASRGSGTGRLGEQYF. The CDR3 nucleotides are TGTGCCAGCAGAGGCTCCGGGACAGGGAGGTTAGGCGAGCAGTACTTC.

CDR3 amino acids: CASSLSGIIYEQYF. The CDR3 coding sequence is TGTGCCAGCAGCCTGAGCGGGATCATTTACGAGCAGTACTTC. The genes are TRBV7-9 and TRBJ2-7; 7 bases fit TRBD2. Germline V gene lookup returns CDR1 SEHNR and CDR2 FQNEAQ (reference sequence). With V trimmed by 5 bases and J by 4 bases, 8 bases remained unmatched. This CDR3 is 14 amino acids long.

In its sample, this clone was seen a few times. This chain joins TRBV5-1 and TRBJ1-1, with 10 nucleotides matching TRBD1. This CDR3 has 14 residues. The V gene end was trimmed by 3 bases and the J gene end by 10 bases; junction bases not matched to a gene: 9. CDR1 and CDR2 (germline): SGHRS, YFSETQ. The CDR3 DNA follows: TGCGCCAGCAGCTACTCCGGGACAGGGGAGGCAGCTTTCTTT. Translation gives CASSYSGTGEAAFF.

The chain employs TRBV19 and TRBJ2-7; the match to TRBD1 covers 7 bases. V lost 5 bases, J lost 2 bases, and 9 bases stayed unmatched. CDR1 and CDR2 from the germline V gene are LNHDA and SQIVND (reference sequence). The CDR3 is 15 residues long. The CDR3 loop is CASSGFRTGAYEQYF. In nucleotides, the CDR3 is TGTGCCAGTAGTGGTTTCCGGACAGGTGCCTACGAGCAGTACTTC. The complete variable domain, with remaining parts taken from reference TRBV19 and TRBJ2-7, reads DGGITQSPKYLFRKEGQNVTLSCEQNLNHDAMYWYRQDPGQGLRLIYYSQIVNDFQKGDIAEGYSVSREKKESFPLTVTSAQKNPTAFYLCASSGFRTGAYEQYFGPGTRLTVT.

This clone was picked up one time. The gene calls are TRBV6-1 and TRBJ1-5; a weak D match, TRBD1 (6 bases). CDR3 length: 16 amino acids. Germline V gene lookup returns CDR1 MNHNS and CDR2 SASEGT. Trimming cost V 2 bases and J 2 bases, with 13 bases left between them. The CDR3 loop reads CASSERGMVGNQPQHF. DNA of the CDR3: TGTGCCAGCAGTGAAAGGGGGATGGTCGGCAATCAGCCCCAGCATTTT.

The chain carries TRBV4-1 and TRBJ2-7, with TRBD1 matching 10 bases. The CDR3 contains 17 residues. The germline V gene has CDR1 MGHRA and CDR2 YSYEKL. Germline trimming cut 4 bases from V and 4 bases from J; bases unmatched to any gene: 13. The CDR3 region has the DNA TGCGCCAGCAGCCGGCTCGGTTCGGGGACAGGGGTATACGAGCAGTACTTC. Amino acid sequence: CASSRLGSGTGVYEQYF.

At least ten counts were recorded for this clone. The rearrangement uses TRBV7-3 and TRBJ2-1; possible D gene TRBD2, 5 bases. Germline CDR1 SGHTA, CDR2 FQGTGA. Trimming took off 5 bases at V and 7 bases at J, with 12 bases between the two ends. This CDR3 spans 13 amino acids. CDR3 residues: CASSQDLGNEQFF. The CDR3 DNA is TGTGCCAGCAGCCAGGACTTAGGGAATGAGCAGTTCTTC. The full variable domain, in which reference TRBV7-3 and TRBJ2-1 provide the parts outside the CDR3, is GAGVSQTPSNKVTEKGKYVELRCDPISGHTALYWYRQSLGQGPEFLIYFQGTGAADDSGLPNDRFFAVRPEGSVSTLKIQRTERGDSAVYLCASSQDLGNEQFFGPGTRLTVL.

CDR3 region: CASSQGARYEQYF. The CDR3 nucleotides read TGTGCCAGCAGTCAGGGGGCGCGTTACGAGCAGTACTTC. This chain uses TRBV6-5 with TRBJ2-7; 8 bases align to TRBD1. The V gene's germline CDR1 is MNHEY and CDR2 SVGAGI. This CDR3 spans 13 amino acids. V shed 5 bases, J shed 4 bases, and the junction held 4 bases outside the gene matches.

The V gene is TRBV9, the J gene TRBJ2-3, with 13 bases matching TRBD2. In germline, CDR1 is SGDLS, CDR2 YYNGEE. The CDR3 extends over 17 amino acids. V lost 4 bases to trimming and J lost 2 bases; unmatched junction nucleotides: 7. The CDR3 DNA reads TGTGCCAGCAGCTTACGGACTAGCGGGGGCCTCACAGATACGCAGTATTTT. Translated: CASSLRTSGGLTDTQYF.

The chain employs TRBV27 and TRBJ1-1, with 9 positions matching TRBD1. CDR1 and CDR2 (germline): MNHEY, SMNVEV (reference sequence). The CDR3 has 13 residues. After removal of 2 bases from V and 11 bases from J, the junction contained 6 bases not matched to a gene. CDR3 in DNA: TGTGCCAGCAGTTTAGGGACAGGGTGGGTTGCTTTCTTT. Translating it yields CASSLGTGWVAFF.

The V call is TRBV4-2, the J call TRBJ2-1, with unresolved D. V was shortened by 0 bases and J by 2 bases, with 11 bases between the two germline ends. The germline V gene has CDR1 LGHNA and CDR2 YNFKEQ. This CDR3 comprises 16 residues. CDR3 sequence reads: CASSQDLAAPYNEQFF. CDR3 nucleotide sequence: TGTGCCAGCAGCCAAGATCTTGCGGCCCCCTACAATGAGCAGTTCTTC.

This rearrangement joins TRBV5-1 to TRBJ2-4; 11 bases are shared with TRBD2. CDR3 length: 16 amino acids. V lost 2 bases, J lost 8 bases, and 9 bases stayed unmatched. CDR1 SGHRS and CDR2 YFSETQ come from the germline V gene. This CDR3 reads CASSFTLAGGADIQYF. As DNA, the CDR3 is TGCGCCAGCAGCTTCACTCTAGCGGGAGGAGCGGACATTCAGTACTTC. The full variable domain, completed using reference TRBV5-1 and TRBJ2-4, is KAGVTQTPRYLIKTRGQQVTLSCSPISGHRSVSWYQQTPGQGLQFLFEYFSETQRNKGNFPGRFSGRQFSNSRSEMNVSTLELGDSALYLCASSFTLAGGADIQYFGAGTRLSVL.

The V gene is TRBV25-1, the J gene TRBJ1-3; D not resolved. V lost 8 bases, J lost 1 base, and 6 bases lay in between. CDR3 length: 12 residues. Germline-derived CDR1 and CDR2 are MGHDK and SYGVNS. The chain's CDR3 is CASLGSGNTIYF. The CDR3 region has the DNA TGTGCCAGCCTCGGGTCTGGAAACACCATATATTTT.

J is TRBJ1-1 and V is TRBV19, with 7 bases that match TRBD1. V lost 6 bases and J lost 5; bases outside the gene matches: 6. The CDR3 length is 13 residues. CDR1 and CDR2 from the germline V gene are LNHDA and SQIVND (reference sequence). As DNA, the CDR3 is TGTGCCAGTAGGATCACAGGGGAGACTGAAGCTTTCTTT. Translation: CASRITGETEAFF.

This rearrangement joins TRBV2 to TRBJ1-4, with D possibly TRBD1 on 5 matching bases. Germline V gene sequence: CDR1 SNHLY, CDR2 FYNNEI. The CDR3 loop spans 14 amino acids. V was cut by 5 bases and J by 3 bases, with 10 bases left in between. In nucleotides, the CDR3 is TGTGCCAGCAGTATACAGGTCCCTAATGAAAAACTGTTTTTT. This translates into CASSIQVPNEKLFF.

The chain combines TRBV7-9 with TRBJ1-1, with 7 nucleotides matching TRBD1. The ends lost 1 base at V and 6 bases at J; junction bases unmatched: 2. Germline values: CDR1 SEHNR, CDR2 FQNEAQ (reference sequence). The length of the CDR3 is 13 residues. This chain's CDR3 is CASSLDRGPEAFF. CDR3 coding DNA: TGTGCCAGCAGCTTAGACAGGGGCCCTGAAGCTTTCTTT.

This clone came up once. The chain recombines TRBV5-1 with TRBJ2-7; maybe TRBD1 (6 bases). Trimming removed 6 bases from V and 3 bases from J, with 19 bases in between. The CDR3 has 15 residues. Germline V gene lookup returns CDR1 SGHRS and CDR2 YFSETQ. CDR3 in amino acids: CASNPRGPKDYEQYF. The CDR3 bases are TGCGCCAGCAACCCCAGGGGCCCGAAAGACTACGAGCAGTACTTC.

This sequence joins TRBV28 and TRBJ1-5; TRBD1 matches 7 bases. The germline V gene encodes CDR1 MDHEN and CDR2 SYDVKM. The J segment lost 2 bases and the V segment lost 5 bases, leaving 6 bases of the junction unmatched. This CDR3 is built from 15 residues. CDR3 nucleotide sequence: TGTGCCAGCAGTCTAACAGGGGATCGCAATCAGCCCCAGCATTTT. It codes for CASSLTGDRNQPQHF.

The chain recombines TRBV3-1 (or the pseudogene TRBV3-2) with TRBJ2-1, with 10 bases fitting TRBD2. Germline CDR1 and CDR2: LGHDT and YNNKEL (reference sequence). The CDR3 runs to 17 residues. With V trimmed by 3 bases and J by 5 bases, 10 bases remained unmatched. The CDR3 is CASSQLLAGRRDNEQFF. The CDR3 DNA reads TGTGCCAGCAGCCAGCTACTAGCGGGACGGAGGGACAATGAGCAGTTCTTC.

The rearrangement links TRBV19 to TRBJ2-7; 11 nucleotides match TRBD1. In germline, CDR1 is LNHDA, CDR2 SQIVND (reference sequence). The trim removed 5 bases at V and 5 bases at J, leaving 5 bases unmatched. The CDR3 covers 14 residues. The CDR3 bases are TGTGCCAGTAGTCCATGGACAGGGGGCGACGAGCAGTACTTC. It translates to CASSPWTGGDEQYF. The full variable domain, its missing parts supplied by reference TRBV19 and TRBJ2-7, is DGGITQSPKYLFRKEGQNVTLSCEQNLNHDAMYWYRQDPGQGLRLIYYSQIVNDFQKGDIAEGYSVSREKKESFPLTVTSAQKNPTAFYLCASSPWTGGDEQYFGPGTRLTVT.

The chain recombines TRBV6-5 with TRBJ2-7; 8 positions agree with TRBD1. There are 13 residues in the CDR3. Germline assignment: CDR1 MNHEY and CDR2 SVGAGI. J was trimmed by 5 bases and V by 3 bases; bases with no gene match: 3. Here the CDR3 reads CASSYDRGDEQYF. CDR3 in DNA: TGTGCCAGCAGTTATGACAGGGGTGACGAGCAGTACTTC.

The J gene is TRBJ2-1, the V gene TRBV7-8, with D tentatively TRBD1 (6 bases). Germline V gives CDR1 SGHVS, CDR2 FQNEAQ. The CDR3 is 17 amino acids. Trimming took off 5 bases at V and 0 bases at J, with 17 bases between the two ends. CDR3 sequence reads: CASSVLGDRSSYNEQFF. The DNA of the CDR3 is TGTGCCAGCAGCGTTTTAGGAGACAGGAGCTCCTACAATGAGCAGTTCTTC.

The chain carries TRBV10-3 and TRBJ1-2, with D perhaps TRBD1 (5 bases). V dropped 2 bases and J dropped 2 bases, with 12 bases sitting between them. CDR3 length equals 15 residues. From germline, CDR1 is ENHRY and CDR2 SYGVKD. DNA for the CDR3: TGTGCCATCAGTGAGCACGGGGGAACGAACTATGGCTACACCTTC. It specifies CAISEHGGTNYGYTF.

The rearrangement links TRBV20-1 to TRBJ1-3; the D is unclear. Germline CDR1 reads DFQATT; CDR2 reads SNEGSKA (reference sequence). The CDR3 covers 11 residues. Between the trimmed V and J ends, which lost 5 bases and 4 bases, there was a span of 6 bases. Here the CDR3 reads CSAYIGNTIYF. The CDR3 bases are TGCAGTGCTTACATCGGAAACACCATATATTTT.

The rearrangement links TRBV24-1 to TRBJ1-5, with a possible D match to TRBD1 (6 bases). This CDR3 spans 15 amino acids. V shed 2 bases and J shed 4 bases, with 11 bases lying between them. CDR1 KGHDR and CDR2 SFDVKD come from the germline V gene. CDR3 nucleotides: TGTGCCACCAGTGATTCCGGGACACCTAATCAGCCCCAGCATTTT. Protein sequence: CATSDSGTPNQPQHF.

This chain connects TRBV5-1 to TRBJ2-5; D gene uncertain. The CDR3 has 15 residues. From germline, CDR1 is SGHRS and CDR2 YFSETQ. Trimming removed 0 bases at V and 1 base at J, with 10 bases between. The CDR3 bases are TGCGCCAGCAGCTTGGTTGCGCGCCTCCAAGAGACCCAGTACTTC. It translates to CASSLVARLQETQYF.

This chain links TRBV19 with TRBJ1-2, with D possibly being TRBD1 (5 bases). The CDR3 totals 12 residues. The germline V gene encodes CDR1 LNHDA and CDR2 SQIVND (reference sequence). Deletions cut 5 bases from V and 8 bases from J, with 12 bases between. This CDR3 reads CASSPREGGYTF. The CDR3 DNA reads TGTGCCAGTAGTCCCAGGGAGGGCGGCTACACCTTC.

This clone came up a few times. The chain employs TRBV7-2 and TRBJ1-5; the match to TRBD1 covers 7 bases. V lost 3 bases to trimming and J lost 6 bases; unmatched junction nucleotides: 8. The CDR3 is 15 amino acids. The V gene's germline CDR1 is SGHTA and CDR2 FQGNSA. This chain's CDR3 is CASSFQGDWGQPQHF. DNA for the CDR3: TGTGCCAGCAGCTTCCAGGGGGACTGGGGTCAGCCCCAGCATTTT. Full variable domain (remainder filled in from reference TRBV7-2 and TRBJ1-5): GAGVSQSPSNKVTEKGKDVELRCDPISGHTALYWYRQSLGQGLEFLIYFQGNSAPDKSGLPSDRFSAERTGGSVSTLTIQRTQQEDSAVYLCASSFQGDWGQPQHFGDGTRLSIL.

The chain is built from TRBV5-4 and TRBJ2-6; TRBD1 is a possible D gene (6 bases). The germline V gene has CDR1 SGHNT and CDR2 YYREEE (reference sequence). The CDR3 length is 17 residues. Trimming took off 3 bases at V and 2 bases at J, with 15 bases between the two ends. The CDR3 here is CASSSQQGVAGANVLTF. The CDR3 bases are TGTGCCAGCAGCTCGCAACAGGGAGTGGCTGGGGCCAACGTCCTGACTTTC.

This chain connects TRBV6-5 to TRBJ2-1, with 7 bases matching TRBD1. This CDR3 contains 15 residues. V was pared by 2 bases and J by 7 bases, with 8 bases of the junction left unmatched. Germline V gene sequence: CDR1 MNHEY, CDR2 SVGAGI. CDR3 sequence reads: CASSYVDRVRNEQFF. The CDR3 DNA reads TGTGCCAGCAGTTACGTTGACAGGGTACGAAATGAGCAGTTCTTC.

The J gene is TRBJ2-2, the V gene TRBV11-3; 7 bases align to TRBD1. The V and J ends lost 0 bases and 5 bases, in that order; junction bases with no gene match: 6. This CDR3 contains 16 residues. The germline CDR1 and CDR2 sequences are SGHNT and YENEEA. CDR3 region: CASSLERQGYTGELFF. In DNA, the CDR3 is TGTGCCAGCAGCTTAGAGCGACAGGGTTATACCGGGGAGCTGTTTTTT.

This clone appeared a few times. V gene TRBV4-1 combines with J gene TRBJ1-1, with a tentative D call TRBD1 (5 bases). The CDR3 spans 13 residues. Germline CDR1 is MGHRA and CDR2 is YSYEKL. Trimming pared 1 base from V and 5 bases from J, leaving 8 bases between. CDR3 region: CASSQGGATEAFF. CDR3 coding DNA: TGCGCCAGCAGCCAAGGCGGGGCTACTGAAGCTTTCTTT.